A selection of T cell receptor beta chains follows, all from one sample in a study of blood T cells in healthy people across ages. MiXCR, applied by TCRdb to the 5' RACE reads, yields one record per CDR3 protein. The sample has 1.5 million to 2 million distinct CDR3 sequences; around 48% are singletons. Sequencing was performed on blood. These receptors all stem from a woman aged 40 to 55 in good health. The CDR3 runs from the conserved cysteine through the conserved F or W. D genes are given only for firm matches. The size entry is marked missing in some rows and otherwise reads once, few, many or a size class.

D: TRBD2; J: TRBJ2-7; V: TRBV20-1; size: -; DNA: TGCGGGGGGACTAGCGGGTCCTACGAGCAGTACTTC; CDR3: CGGTSGSYEQYF
D: -; J: TRBJ2-1; V: TRBV6-1; size: -; DNA: TGTGCCAGCAGTGAATACGGGGCTAGCGTGTCTAATGAGCAGTTCTTC; CDR3: CASSEYGASVSNEQFF
D: -; J: TRBJ2-5; V: TRBV20-1; size: -; DNA: TGCAGTGCTAGCCGTCGTGTTAGTGGGACCCAGTACTTC; CDR3: CSASRRVSGTQYF
D: -; J: TRBJ1-5; V: TRBV10-3; size: few; DNA: TGTGCCATCAGTGAAGGGGCAGGCCTCAATCAGCCCCAGCATTTT; CDR3: CAISEGAGLNQPQHF
D: TRBD2; J: TRBJ2-5; V: TRBV7-2; size: many; DNA: TGTGCCAGCAGTTCAGCGGGGCGAGGGGAGACCCAGTACTTC; CDR3: CASSSAGRGETQYF
D: TRBD1; J: TRBJ2-7; V: TRBV6-2/TRBV6-3; size: -; DNA: TGTGCCAGCTACTCCGGGACAGGGATCTACGAGCAGTACTTC; CDR3: CASYSGTGIYEQYF
D: -; J: TRBJ1-2; V: TRBV29-1; size: few; DNA: TGCAGCGTTTACCATGATGGCTACACCTTC; CDR3: CSVYHDGYTF
D: TRBD2; J: TRBJ2-1; V: TRBV7-3; size: -; DNA: TGTGCCAGCAGCCCCAGTAGCGGGGGAGGATTCGATGAGCAGTTCTTC; CDR3: CASSPSSGGGFDEQFF
D: TRBD1; J: TRBJ2-5; V: TRBV15; size: -; DNA: TGTGCCACCAGCAGATCCGGAGACAGGGAGTACTTC; CDR3: CATSRSGDREYF
D: -; J: TRBJ2-4; V: TRBV28; size: -; DNA: TGTGCCAGCAGTTATTTGGGCAATTCAGCCAAAAACATTCAGTACTTC; CDR3: CASSYLGNSAKNIQYF
D: TRBD2; J: TRBJ2-1; V: TRBV4-1; size: -; DNA: TGCGCCAGCAGCCATGGTCCGGGACTAGCGGGGGGCAGCTCCTACAATGAGCAGTTCTTC; CDR3: CASSHGPGLAGGSSYNEQFF
D: -; J: TRBJ2-3; V: TRBV4-3; size: -; DNA: TGCGCCAGCAGCCAAGAACCGGGTTTTGGGGGAGATACGCAGTATTTT; CDR3: CASSQEPGFGGDTQYF
D: TRBD1; J: TRBJ2-4; V: TRBV20-1; size: -; DNA: TGCAGTGCTAGAGGGACAGGGGGCGCTTTCACCAAAAACATTCAGTACTTC; CDR3: CSARGTGGAFTKNIQYF
D: TRBD1; J: TRBJ2-3; V: TRBV6-6; size: few; DNA: TGTGCCAGCAGGCCCGGGACAGGGATTACAGATACGCAGTATTTT; CDR3: CASRPGTGITDTQYF
D: -; J: TRBJ1-2; V: TRBV2; size: -; DNA: TGTGCCAGCACTGGGGACCCTGCGTTCTATGGCTACACCTTC; CDR3: CASTGDPAFYGYTF
D: TRBD2; J: TRBJ2-1; V: TRBV11-1; size: many; DNA: TGCGCCAGCAGCCCGACTAGCGGGGGGCACAATGAGCAGTTCTTC; CDR3: CASSPTSGGHNEQFF
D: TRBD1; J: TRBJ2-7; V: TRBV20-1; size: few; DNA: TGCAGTGCTGAACGACAGGGGACCTACGAGCAGTACTTC; CDR3: CSAERQGTYEQYF
D: -; J: TRBJ2-5; V: TRBV28; size: few; DNA: TGTGCCAGCAGATTGGTAACGGCGAATTTAGAGACCCAGTACTTC; CDR3: CASRLVTANLETQYF
D: -; J: TRBJ1-5; V: TRBV6-5; size: -; DNA: TGTGCCAGCAGTCCTCAAGTAGGGAGCAATCAGCCCCAGCATTTT; CDR3: CASSPQVGSNQPQHF
D: -; J: TRBJ2-6; V: TRBV5-4; size: few; DNA: TGTGCCAGCATGAGGGACGGGGCCAACGTCCTGACTTTC; CDR3: CASMRDGANVLTF
D: TRBD1; J: TRBJ1-2; V: TRBV29-1; size: -; DNA: TGCAGCGTTGAAGCAGGGACAGGGCTCTATGGCTACACCTTC; CDR3: CSVEAGTGLYGYTF
D: -; J: TRBJ2-1; V: TRBV20-1; size: -; DNA: TGCAGTGTTCCGGGGGAGCAGTTCTTC; CDR3: CSVPGEQFF
D: -; J: TRBJ1-2; V: TRBV6-1; size: -; DNA: TGTGCCTCGGGGGTGGACTATGGCTACACCTTC; CDR3: CASGVDYGYTF
D: -; J: TRBJ2-3; V: TRBV7-2; size: -; DNA: TGTGCCAGCAGCCGGGGTCAAGATACTTATACGCAGTATTTT; CDR3: CASSRGQDTYTQYF
D: -; J: TRBJ2-5; V: TRBV29-1; size: few; DNA: TGCAGCGTGATGGTAGATAGGGAGACCCAGTACTTC; CDR3: CSVMVDRETQYF
D: -; J: TRBJ2-3; V: TRBV4-2; size: -; DNA: TGTGCCAGCAGCCAAGATGGGGAGACTAGAGGCCCCACAGATACGCAGTATTTT; CDR3: CASSQDGETRGPTDTQYF
D: TRBD1; J: TRBJ1-2; V: TRBV4-1; size: -; DNA: TGCGCCAGCAGCCAAGAGGGACAGGGGGCATTTAATGGCTACACCTTC; CDR3: CASSQEGQGAFNGYTF
D: -; J: TRBJ2-7; V: TRBV28; size: few; DNA: TGTGCCAGCAGTTTACGGCGAGGGGACGCGGGCGAGCAGTACTTC; CDR3: CASSLRRGDAGEQYF
D: -; J: TRBJ1-2; V: TRBV5-1; size: -; DNA: TGCGCCAGCAGCGAAGCAATGGGTTATGGCTACACCTTC; CDR3: CASSEAMGYGYTF
D: -; J: TRBJ2-3; V: TRBV29-1; size: -; DNA: TGCAGCGCCCTTGTTGCGATCGGGGGGCGAACAGATACGCAGTATTTT; CDR3: CSALVAIGGRTDTQYF
D: -; J: TRBJ2-3; V: TRBV6-5; size: few; DNA: TGTGCCAGCAGTTACGGTACAGGGTGGACAGATACGCAGTATTTT; CDR3: CASSYGTGWTDTQYF
D: TRBD1; J: TRBJ1-2; V: TRBV29-1; size: -; DNA: TGCAGCATTGGGGGGACAGCCCCCAATGGCTACACCTTC; CDR3: CSIGGTAPNGYTF
D: -; J: TRBJ2-7; V: TRBV7-2; size: -; DNA: TGTGCCAGCAGCCAGGTACCCGGGACTCTCTCCTACGAGCAGTACTTC; CDR3: CASSQVPGTLSYEQYF
D: TRBD2; J: TRBJ2-7; V: TRBV6-5; size: -; DNA: TGTGCCAGCAGTTACCGACGGACTAGCGGGGGGCCTTCGGAGCAGTACTTC; CDR3: CASSYRRTSGGPSEQYF
D: -; J: TRBJ2-1; V: TRBV24-1; size: -; DNA: TGTGCCACCAGTGATCCCGATACTTTTAACTACAATGAGCAGTTCTTC; CDR3: CATSDPDTFNYNEQFF
D: -; J: TRBJ2-6; V: TRBV27; size: -; DNA: TGTGCCAGCAGCCCATACCACTCTGGGGCCAACGTCCTGACTTTC; CDR3: CASSPYHSGANVLTF
D: -; J: TRBJ2-5; V: TRBV9; size: -; DNA: TGTGCCAGCAGCGCCCGAGGTTGGTACCAAGAGACCCAGTACTTC; CDR3: CASSARGWYQETQYF
D: -; J: TRBJ2-1; V: TRBV20-1; size: -; DNA: TGCAGTGCCCCGATTTACAATGAGCAGTTCTTC; CDR3: CSAPIYNEQFF
D: TRBD1; J: TRBJ2-2; V: TRBV6-2/TRBV6-3; size: -; DNA: TGTGCCAGCCTGGGACAGGGATACACCGGGGAGCTGTTTTTT; CDR3: CASLGQGYTGELFF
D: -; J: TRBJ1-2; V: TRBV7-9; size: -; DNA: TGTGCCAGCAGACCCTCCTTCCCTGTGGACTATGGCTACACCTTC; CDR3: CASRPSFPVDYGYTF
D: TRBD1; J: TRBJ2-5; V: TRBV20-1; size: few; DNA: TGCAGTGCTAGAGTCGGGGACAGGCTTCAAAAGACCCAGTACTTC; CDR3: CSARVGDRLQKTQYF
D: TRBD1; J: TRBJ2-5; V: TRBV7-3; size: few; DNA: TGTGCCAGCAGCCGGGACAGGGGTTCACCCCAGTACTTC; CDR3: CASSRDRGSPQYF
D: -; J: TRBJ2-5; V: TRBV29-1; size: -; DNA: TGCAGCGTTGCTTCCCAGCAGCAAGAGACCCAGTACTTC; CDR3: CSVASQQQETQYF
D: TRBD2; J: TRBJ2-5; V: TRBV28; size: -; DNA: TGTGCCAGCAGGACTAGCGGGGTCTCCTACAATGAGCAGTACTTC; CDR3: CASRTSGVSYNEQYF
D: -; J: TRBJ2-1; V: TRBV7-2; size: once; DNA: TGTGCCAGCAGCCCGGGGCGGCAGCTTTACAATGAGCAGTTCTTC; CDR3: CASSPGRQLYNEQFF
D: -; J: TRBJ2-1; V: TRBV7-3; size: -; DNA: TGTGCCAGCAGCTTAAAGGCAGGGCGGGATCTGTTCTTC; CDR3: CASSLKAGRDLFF
D: TRBD2; J: TRBJ2-3; V: TRBV6-2/TRBV6-3; size: -; DNA: TGTGCCAGCAATAGAGCGGGGGGGCAGTTAGATACGCAGTATTTT; CDR3: CASNRAGGQLDTQYF
D: -; J: TRBJ2-5; V: TRBV20-1; size: once; DNA: TGCAGTGCTAGAGTCCCCCGGGGGTCACAAATGTACTTC; CDR3: CSARVPRGSQMYF
D: TRBD1; J: TRBJ1-2; V: TRBV28; size: -; DNA: TGTGCCAGCAGATCACGGACAGGGGGCTCCCTAAACTATGGCTACACCTTC; CDR3: CASRSRTGGSLNYGYTF
D: -; J: TRBJ2-2; V: TRBV7-2; size: -; DNA: TGTGCCAGCAGCTATAAGACGGGGCACACCGGGGAGCTGTTTTTT; CDR3: CASSYKTGHTGELFF
D: -; J: TRBJ2-3; V: TRBV11-2; size: few; DNA: TGTGCCAGCAGCTCCCGTGGACCGGCAGATACGCAGTATTTT; CDR3: CASSSRGPADTQYF
D: -; J: TRBJ2-1; V: TRBV7-8; size: -; DNA: TGTGCCAGCAGCTTAGCCCCCCCGGGGGCAAGCTCCTACAATGAGCAGTTCTTC; CDR3: CASSLAPPGASSYNEQFF
D: -; J: TRBJ1-4; V: TRBV7-9; size: -; DNA: TGTGCCAGCAGCTCAGGGATGGATGAAAAACTGTTTTTT; CDR3: CASSSGMDEKLFF
D: TRBD2; J: TRBJ2-2; V: TRBV9; size: once; DNA: TGTGCCAGCAGCCAGCGGGGCTACACCGGGGAGCTGTTTTTT; CDR3: CASSQRGYTGELFF